The 22 T cell receptor beta chains below come from one sample, sequenced in a study of blood T cell repertoires in COVID-19. The method was immunoSEQ multiplex PCR; TCRdb's version includes in-frame clones alone and lacks a portion of them. The table lists 400,000 or so clones, approximately 88% of them singletons, with roughly 2% in the top ten. The sequencing input was PBMCs or T cells enriched from blood (not recorded which). Receptor source: a woman aged 40 to 50 with acute COVID-19.

This chain uses TRBV30 with TRBJ1-2; weak D call: TRBD1 (6 bases). Germline V gene sequence: CDR1 GTSNPN, CDR2 SVGIG (reference sequence). This CDR3 has 18 amino acids. The V end lost 1 base, the J end lost 8 bases, and 29 bases lay between the germline ends. As DNA, the CDR3 is TGTGCCTGGAGTGGGACAAGCGGACAGTCCCGAGGCCTATGGGGCTACACCTTC. It yields the protein CAWSGTSGQSRGLWGYTF.

On this clone itself: Germline and junction disagree at one end, which may indicate a read error. CDR3 sequence: CASRGAGLNIQYF. The CDR3, as DNA: TGTGCAAGCAGGGGGGCAGGGTTGAACATTCAGTACTTC. This rearrangement joins TRBV2 to TRBJ2-4, with TRBD1 as a possible D gene (7 bases). Germline V CDR1 and CDR2: SNHLY, FYNNEI. The CDR3 has 13 amino acids.

The chain is built from TRBV5-1 and TRBJ2-5; 15 nucleotides line up with TRBD2. The CDR3 has 17 amino acids. Trimming at V came to 4 bases and at J to 2 bases, leaving 6 bases not matched to a gene. CDR1 and CDR2 (germline): SGHRS, YFSETQ. DNA for the CDR3: TGCGCCAGCAGCACCGGGACTAGCGGGGGGAATCAAGAGACCCAGTACTTC. Protein product: CASSTGTSGGNQETQYF.

The chain links TRBV11-2 to TRBJ1-1, with unresolved D. This CDR3 contains 13 residues. Trimming removed 5 bases from V and 0 bases from J, with 7 bases in between. Germline V gene lookup returns CDR1 SGHAT and CDR2 FQNNGV. The CDR3 DNA is TGTGCCAGCAGCCCGCAGATGAACACTGAAGCTTTCTTT. It is translated as CASSPQMNTEAFF.

The chain has TRBV11-2 and TRBJ1-2; D gene unclear. This CDR3 contains 15 residues. Trimming left V 1 base short and J 0 bases short, with 9 bases between. The germline V gene encodes CDR1 SGHAT and CDR2 FQNNGV. DNA of the CDR3: TGTGCCAGCAGCTTAGGCAGGCCAGCTAACTATGGCTACACCTTC. Translated: CASSLGRPANYGYTF. The whole variable domain, filled in from reference TRBV11-2 and TRBJ1-2, reads EAGVAQSPRYKIIEKRQSVAFWCNPISGHATLYWYQQILGQGPKLLIQFQNNGVVDDSQLPKDRFSAERLKGVDSTLKIQPAKLEDSAVYLCASSLGRPANYGYTFGSGTRLTVV.

The gene calls are TRBV5-5 and TRBJ2-5; 8 nucleotides agree with TRBD1. Per germline, CDR1 SGHKS and CDR2 YYEKEE (reference sequence). The junction had 7 bases not matched to a gene; V was cut back by 1 base and J by 5 bases. The CDR3 has 15 amino acids. CDR3 in amino acids: CASSLYDRGWETQYF. DNA for the CDR3: TGTGCCAGCAGCTTGTACGACAGGGGATGGGAGACCCAGTACTTC. Complete variable domain (other parts from reference TRBV5-5 and TRBJ2-5): DAGVTQSPTHLIKTRGQQVTLRCSPISGHKSVSWYQQVLGQGPQFIFQYYEKEERGRGNFPDRFSARQFPNYSSELNVNALLLGDSALYLCASSLYDRGWETQYFGPGTRLLVL.

This sequence joins TRBV6-5 and TRBJ1-4, with 9 bases lining up with TRBD1. Germline V gene sequence: CDR1 MNHEY, CDR2 SVGAGI. The CDR3 totals 13 residues. The V and J ends lost 4 bases and 11 bases, in that order; junction bases with no gene match: 5. CDR3 residues: CASSWDREGKLFF. The CDR3 DNA reads as TGTGCCAGCAGTTGGGACAGGGAGGGCAAACTGTTTTTT.

The chain has TRBV18 and TRBJ1-2; 7 nucleotides align to TRBD1. V lost 6 bases and J lost 2; bases outside the gene matches: 6. The germline V gene has CDR1 KGHSH and CDR2 LQKENI. The CDR3 consists of 14 residues. The CDR3 sequence is CASSRGGPNYGYTF. CDR3 DNA sequence: TGTGCCAGCTCGAGAGGGGGCCCAAACTATGGCTACACCTTC.

The V gene is TRBV5-1, the J gene TRBJ2-3; tentative D call: TRBD2 (7 bases). V lost 4 bases to trimming and J lost 0 bases, with 15 bases between them. CDR1 and CDR2 from the germline V gene are SGHRS and YFSETQ. The length of the CDR3 is 16 residues. Here the CDR3 DNA reads TGCGCCAGCAGCAGGGTGGCGGGGGCTAGCACAGATACGCAGTATTTT. As protein: CASSRVAGASTDTQYF.

The J gene is TRBJ2-2, the V gene TRBV5-1, with 8 bases aligning to TRBD2. The V and J ends lost 7 bases and 3 bases, in that order; junction bases with no gene match: 8. CDR1 is SGHRS and CDR2 is YFSETQ in the germline V gene. The CDR3 is 15 residues long. DNA for the CDR3: TGCGCCAGCCGAGCGGGACTAGGCCACACCGGGGAGCTGTTTTTT. Its protein product is CASRAGLGHTGELFF. Looking up the rest from reference TRBV5-1 and TRBJ2-2 gives the full variable domain: KAGVTQTPRYLIKTRGQQVTLSCSPISGHRSVSWYQQTPGQGLQFLFEYFSETQRNKGNFPGRFSGRQFSNSRSEMNVSTLELGDSALYLCASRAGLGHTGELFFGEGSRLTVL.

This sequence joins TRBV6-5 and TRBJ1-5, with TRBD1 matching over 10 bases. The CDR3 runs to 14 residues. The germline V gene encodes CDR1 MNHEY and CDR2 SVGAGI. The J segment lost 9 bases and the V segment lost 4 bases, leaving 6 bases of the junction unmatched. The CDR3 DNA sequence: TGTGCCAGCAGTTTGACAGGGGGCCCATCGCCCCAGCATTTT. The encoded protein is CASSLTGGPSPQHF.

The chain recombines TRBV30 with TRBJ1-1; TRBD1 aligns across 7 bases. The V segment lost 4 bases and the J segment 11 bases; nucleotides outside the gene matches: 7. This CDR3 spans 11 amino acids. Germline lookup yields CDR1 GTSNPN and CDR2 SVGIG (reference sequence). CDR3 in DNA: TGTGCCTGGATGGCGGGACAGCATGCTTTCTTT. This sequence encodes CAWMAGQHAFF.

V and J are TRBV3-1 (or the pseudogene TRBV3-2) and TRBJ2-1, with a weak D call TRBD1 (6 bases). Trimming took off 1 base at V and 0 bases at J, with 16 bases between the two ends. Germline V gene data show CDR1 as LGHDT and CDR2 as YNNKEL (reference sequence). The length of the CDR3 is 18 residues. CDR3 in amino acids: CASSQGGLILSSYNEQFF. The CDR3 DNA sequence: TGTGCCAGCAGCCAAGGGGGGCTAATCCTAAGCTCCTACAATGAGCAGTTCTTC.

The chain employs TRBV27 and TRBJ2-7, with D maybe TRBD1 (6 bases). The CDR3 is 17 residues long. V was clipped by 4 bases and J by 7 bases, with 26 bases between them. Per germline, CDR1 MNHEY and CDR2 SMNVEV (reference sequence). The CDR3 DNA is TGTGCCAGCAGTTCCCCGGGGCAGGGGAACGTGAAGGGGGAGCAGTACTTC. Residues: CASSSPGQGNVKGEQYF.

V gene TRBV6-5 combines with J gene TRBJ1-4; 7 bases fit TRBD1. This CDR3 is 15 amino acids long. Unmatched junction bases numbered 12, after V lost 10 bases and J lost 4 bases. Germline V lookup: CDR1 MNHEY, CDR2 SVGAGI. Here the CDR3 DNA reads TGTGCCACTAGACAGGGCGGGACAAGTAATGAAAAACTGTTTTTT. Translation gives CATRQGGTSNEKLFF.

Details on this clone: The sample carries other DNA sequences with the same CDR3. This chain joins TRBV11-2 and TRBJ1-1, with D unclear. Trimming removed 1 base from V and 7 bases from J, with 4 bases in between. Germline lookup yields CDR1 SGHAT and CDR2 FQNNGV. This CDR3 contains 11 residues. The CDR3 is CASSLGSEAFF. The CDR3 DNA reads TGTGCCAGCAGCTTAGGTAGTGAAGCTTTCTTT.

This clone was picked up one time. The genes are TRBV6-5 and TRBJ1-2, with 8 positions matching TRBD1. The CDR3 consists of 12 residues. J was trimmed by 7 bases and V by 5 bases; bases with no gene match: 3. Germline values: CDR1 MNHEY, CDR2 SVGAGI. The CDR3 here is CASSRTGFGYTF. DNA for the CDR3: TGTGCCAGCAGTAGGACAGGGTTTGGCTACACCTTC.

The chain is built from TRBV2 and TRBJ1-1; 8 bases are shared with TRBD1. CDR1 SNHLY and CDR2 FYNNEI come from the germline V gene. The ends lost 6 bases at V and 3 bases at J; junction bases unmatched: 9. CDR3 length: 15 amino acids. Here the CDR3 reads CASSLEGTGDTEAFF. In nucleotides, the CDR3 is TGTGCCAGCAGCCTTGAAGGGACAGGAGACACTGAAGCTTTCTTT.

J is TRBJ2-2 and V is TRBV6-2 or TRBV6-3; TRBD2 might be the D (5 bases). The germline V and J ends were trimmed by 2 bases and 6 bases, with 7 bases remaining between them. This CDR3 is 13 amino acids long. Germline V gene data show CDR1 as MNHEY and CDR2 as SVGEGT. CDR3 nucleotide sequence: TGTGCCAGCAGTTACGCGGGTTCCGGGGAGCTGTTTTTT. It encodes CASSYAGSGELFF.

V and J are TRBV19 and TRBJ2-7; 12 positions agree with TRBD1. Germline CDR1 reads LNHDA; CDR2 reads SQIVND (reference sequence). The CDR3 has 16 residues. The junction had 6 bases not matched to a gene; V was cut back by 4 bases and J by 2 bases. The CDR3 is CASSTRGTGGAYEQYF. The CDR3 DNA is TGTGCCAGTAGTACCCGGGGGACAGGGGGCGCCTACGAGCAGTACTTC.

The V and J genes are TRBV5-1 and TRBJ2-5; tentatively, D is TRBD2 (6 bases). V lost 0 bases and J 8 bases, leaving 14 bases between the germline ends. The V gene's germline CDR1 is SGHRS and CDR2 YFSETQ. The CDR3 extends over 14 amino acids. CDR3 in amino acids: CASSLGGLRDTQYF. In nucleotides, the CDR3 is TGCGCCAGCAGCTTGGGGGGACTTCGGGATACCCAGTACTTC.

This chain connects TRBV11-2 to TRBJ1-1, with TRBD1 matching 7 bases. Germline CDR1 and CDR2: SGHAT and FQNNGV. CDR3 size: 14 residues. V dropped 8 bases and J dropped 6; count of bases not matched to a gene: 12. CDR3 sequence reads: CASATNRGTPEAFF. The CDR3 DNA follows: TGTGCCAGCGCAACGAACAGGGGCACGCCTGAAGCTTTCTTT.